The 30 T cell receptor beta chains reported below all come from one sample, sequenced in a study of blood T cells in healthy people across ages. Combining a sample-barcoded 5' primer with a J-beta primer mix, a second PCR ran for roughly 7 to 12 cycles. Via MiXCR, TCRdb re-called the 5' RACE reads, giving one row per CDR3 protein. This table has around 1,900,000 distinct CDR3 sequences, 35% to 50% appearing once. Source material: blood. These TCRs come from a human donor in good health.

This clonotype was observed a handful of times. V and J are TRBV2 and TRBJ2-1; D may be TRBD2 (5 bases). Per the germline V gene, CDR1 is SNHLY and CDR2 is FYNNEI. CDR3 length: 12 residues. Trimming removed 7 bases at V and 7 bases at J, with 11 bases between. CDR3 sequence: CASIASGNEQFF. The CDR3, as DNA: TGTGCCAGCATTGCTTCGGGGAATGAGCAGTTCTTC.

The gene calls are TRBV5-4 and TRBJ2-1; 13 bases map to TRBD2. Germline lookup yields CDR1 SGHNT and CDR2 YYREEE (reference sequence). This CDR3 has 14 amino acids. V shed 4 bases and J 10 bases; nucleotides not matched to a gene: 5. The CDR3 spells CASSELAGGREQFF. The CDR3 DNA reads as TGTGCCAGCAGCGAACTAGCGGGGGGGCGAGAGCAGTTCTTC.

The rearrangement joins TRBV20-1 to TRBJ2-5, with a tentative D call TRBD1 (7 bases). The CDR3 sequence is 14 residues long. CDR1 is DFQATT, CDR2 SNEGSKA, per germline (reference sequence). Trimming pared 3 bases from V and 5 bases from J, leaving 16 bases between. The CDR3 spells CSASPGGFGETQYF. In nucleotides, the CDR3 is TGCAGTGCTAGCCCAGGGGGGTTCGGCGAGACCCAGTACTTC.

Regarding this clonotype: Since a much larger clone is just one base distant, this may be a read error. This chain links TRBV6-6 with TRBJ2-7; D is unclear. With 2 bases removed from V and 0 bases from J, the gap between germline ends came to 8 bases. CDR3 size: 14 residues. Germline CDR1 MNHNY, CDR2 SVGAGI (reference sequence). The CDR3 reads CASSYGWSSYEQYF. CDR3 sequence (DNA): TGTGCCAGCAGTTACGGGTGGAGCTCCTACGAGCAGTACTTC.

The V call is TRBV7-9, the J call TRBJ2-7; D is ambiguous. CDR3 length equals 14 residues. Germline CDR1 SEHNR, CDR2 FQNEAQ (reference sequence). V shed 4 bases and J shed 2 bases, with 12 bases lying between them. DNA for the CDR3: TGTGCCAGCAGCTACCATACAGATCCCTACGAGCAGTACTTC. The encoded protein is CASSYHTDPYEQYF.

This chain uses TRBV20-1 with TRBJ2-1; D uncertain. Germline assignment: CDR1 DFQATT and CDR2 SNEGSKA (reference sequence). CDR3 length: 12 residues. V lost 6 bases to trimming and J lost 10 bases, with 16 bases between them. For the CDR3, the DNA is TGCAGTGCCGCCTTGCGGACGGAAGAGCAGTTCTTC. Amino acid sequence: CSAALRTEEQFF.

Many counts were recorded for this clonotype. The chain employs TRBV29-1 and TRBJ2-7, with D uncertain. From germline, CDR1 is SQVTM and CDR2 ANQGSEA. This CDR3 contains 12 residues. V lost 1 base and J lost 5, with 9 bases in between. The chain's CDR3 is CSVEGSQDEQYF. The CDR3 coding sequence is TGCAGCGTTGAAGGGTCGCAAGACGAGCAGTACTTC.

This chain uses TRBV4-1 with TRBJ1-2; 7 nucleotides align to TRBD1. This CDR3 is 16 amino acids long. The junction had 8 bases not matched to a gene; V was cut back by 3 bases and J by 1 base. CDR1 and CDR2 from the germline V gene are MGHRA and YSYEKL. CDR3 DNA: TGCGCCAGCAGCCAGTTGACAGGGACTTATAACTATGGCTACACCTTC. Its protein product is CASSQLTGTYNYGYTF.

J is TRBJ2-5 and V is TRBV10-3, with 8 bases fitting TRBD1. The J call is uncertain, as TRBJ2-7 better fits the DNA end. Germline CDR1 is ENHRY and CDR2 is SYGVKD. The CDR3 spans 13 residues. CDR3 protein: CAIRGTGDSEQYF. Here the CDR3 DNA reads TGTGCCATCAGGGGGACAGGAGACAGCGAGCAGTACTTC.

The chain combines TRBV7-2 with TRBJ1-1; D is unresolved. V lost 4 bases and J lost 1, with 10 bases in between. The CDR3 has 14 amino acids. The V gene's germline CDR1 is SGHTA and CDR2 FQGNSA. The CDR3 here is CASSYHTSNTEAFF. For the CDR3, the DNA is TGTGCCAGCAGCTATCACACGTCGAACACTGAAGCTTTCTTT.

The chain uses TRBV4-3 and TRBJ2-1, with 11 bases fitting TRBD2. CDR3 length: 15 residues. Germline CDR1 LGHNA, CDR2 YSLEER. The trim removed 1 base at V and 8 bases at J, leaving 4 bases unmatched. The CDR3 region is CASSQVSGGADEQFF. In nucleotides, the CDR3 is TGCGCCAGCAGCCAAGTTAGCGGGGGGGCCGATGAGCAGTTCTTC.

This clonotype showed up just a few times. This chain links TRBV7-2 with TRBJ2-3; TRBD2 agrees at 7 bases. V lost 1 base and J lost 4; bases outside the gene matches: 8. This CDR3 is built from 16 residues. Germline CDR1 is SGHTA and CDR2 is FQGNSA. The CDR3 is CASSLVGSGRADTQYF. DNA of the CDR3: TGTGCCAGCAGCTTAGTTGGTTCAGGGAGGGCAGATACGCAGTATTTT.

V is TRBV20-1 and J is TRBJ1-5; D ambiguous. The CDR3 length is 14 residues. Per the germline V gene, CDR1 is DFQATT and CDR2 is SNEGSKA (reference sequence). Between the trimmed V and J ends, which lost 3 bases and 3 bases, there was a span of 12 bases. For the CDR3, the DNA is TGCAGTGCTAGGTCTGGGCTCTACAATCAGCCCCAGCATTTT. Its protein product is CSARSGLYNQPQHF.

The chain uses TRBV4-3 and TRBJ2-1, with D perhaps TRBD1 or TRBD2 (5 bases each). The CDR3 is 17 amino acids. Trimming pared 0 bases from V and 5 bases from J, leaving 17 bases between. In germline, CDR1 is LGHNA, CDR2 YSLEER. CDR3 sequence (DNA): TGCGCCAGCAGCCAAGATACTCGGGAAGTCAGGGACAATGAGCAGTTCTTC. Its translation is CASSQDTREVRDNEQFF.

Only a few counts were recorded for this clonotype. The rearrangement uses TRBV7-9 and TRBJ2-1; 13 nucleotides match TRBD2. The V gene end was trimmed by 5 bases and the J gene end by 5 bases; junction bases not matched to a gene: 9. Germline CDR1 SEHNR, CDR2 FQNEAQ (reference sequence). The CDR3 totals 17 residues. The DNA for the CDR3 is TGTGCCAGCAGCACGACTAGCGGGGGGCCAAGGGACAATGAGCAGTTCTTC. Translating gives CASSTTSGGPRDNEQFF.

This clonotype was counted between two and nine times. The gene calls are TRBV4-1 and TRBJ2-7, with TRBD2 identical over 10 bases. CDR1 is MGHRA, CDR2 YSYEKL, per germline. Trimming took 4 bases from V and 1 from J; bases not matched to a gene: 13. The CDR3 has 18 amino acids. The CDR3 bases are TGCGCCAGCAGCCTAAGGCGGGCGGTTAGCGGGGGGTCCTACGAGCAGTACTTC. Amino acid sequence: CASSLRRAVSGGSYEQYF.

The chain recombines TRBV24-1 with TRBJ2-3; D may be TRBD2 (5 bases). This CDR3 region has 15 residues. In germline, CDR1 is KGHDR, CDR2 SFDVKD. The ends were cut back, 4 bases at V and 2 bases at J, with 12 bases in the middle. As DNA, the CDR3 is TGTGCCACCAGTGACTCGGGATCCATCACAGATACGCAGTATTTT. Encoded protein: CATSDSGSITDTQYF.

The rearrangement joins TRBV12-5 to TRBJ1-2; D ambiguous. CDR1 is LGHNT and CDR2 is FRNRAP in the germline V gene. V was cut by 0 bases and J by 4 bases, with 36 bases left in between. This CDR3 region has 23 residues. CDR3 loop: CASGLVFPVHAPQGLPWTYGYTF. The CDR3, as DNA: TGTGCTAGTGGTTTGGTATTTCCTGTTCACGCACCTCAAGGGCTTCCTTGGACCTATGGCTACACCTTC.

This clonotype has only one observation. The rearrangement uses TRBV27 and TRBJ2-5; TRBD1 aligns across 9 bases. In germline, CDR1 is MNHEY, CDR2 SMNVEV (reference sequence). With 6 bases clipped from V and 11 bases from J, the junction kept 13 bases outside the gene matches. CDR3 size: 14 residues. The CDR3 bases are TGTGCCAGCAGGAGCCCGGGACAGGGTTTCAAGCAGTACTTC. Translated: CASRSPGQGFKQYF.

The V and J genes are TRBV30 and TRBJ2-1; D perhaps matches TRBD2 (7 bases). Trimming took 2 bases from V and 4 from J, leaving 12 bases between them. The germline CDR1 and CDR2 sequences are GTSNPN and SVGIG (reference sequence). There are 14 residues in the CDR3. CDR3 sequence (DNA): TGTGCCTGGAGTAACGGGGGGCCTTACAATGAGCAGTTCTTC. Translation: CAWSNGGPYNEQFF.

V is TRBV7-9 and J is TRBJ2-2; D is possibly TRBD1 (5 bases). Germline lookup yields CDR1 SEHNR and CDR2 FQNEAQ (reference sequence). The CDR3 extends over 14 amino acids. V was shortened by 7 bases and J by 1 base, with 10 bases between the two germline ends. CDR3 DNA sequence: TGTGCCAGCAACAACAGGTGGAACACCGGGGAGCTGTTTTTT. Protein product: CASNNRWNTGELFF.

The CDR3 spells CATSRDLTSGVNEQYF. DNA for the CDR3: TGTGCCACCAGCAGAGACCTGACTAGCGGGGTGAACGAGCAGTACTTC. The V gene is TRBV15, the J gene TRBJ2-7, with 11 bases fitting TRBD2. The V gene end was trimmed by 0 bases and the J gene end by 5 bases; junction bases not matched to a gene: 6. Germline CDR1 and CDR2: LNHNV and YYDKDF (reference sequence). The CDR3 sequence is 16 residues long.

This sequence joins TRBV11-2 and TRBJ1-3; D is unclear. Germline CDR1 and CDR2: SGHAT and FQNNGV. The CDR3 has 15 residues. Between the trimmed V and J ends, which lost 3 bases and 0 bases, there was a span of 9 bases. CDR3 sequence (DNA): TGTGCCAGCAGCTTTACCAGCGACTCTGGAAACACCATATATTTT. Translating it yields CASSFTSDSGNTIYF.

The CDR3 loop is CASSFTAGLYGYTF. As DNA, the CDR3 is TGTGCCAGCAGCTTTACAGCAGGGCTCTATGGCTACACCTTC. The chain is built from TRBV7-9 and TRBJ1-2; tentative D call: TRBD1 (5 bases). The CDR3 contains 14 residues. CDR1 and CDR2 (germline): SEHNR, FQNEAQ (reference sequence). V was trimmed by 3 bases and J by 4 bases, leaving 12 bases between them.

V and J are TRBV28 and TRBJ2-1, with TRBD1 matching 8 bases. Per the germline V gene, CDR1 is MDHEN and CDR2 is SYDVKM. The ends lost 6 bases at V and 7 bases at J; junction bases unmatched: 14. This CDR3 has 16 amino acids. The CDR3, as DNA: TGTGCCAGCAGCTCTTCTCAAAACAGGGGGTTTAATGAGCAGTTCTTC. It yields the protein CASSSSQNRGFNEQFF. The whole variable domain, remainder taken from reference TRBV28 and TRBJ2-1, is DVKVTQSSRYLVKRTGEKVFLECVQDMDHENMFWYRQDPGLGLRLIYFSYDVKMKEKGDIPEGYSVSREKKERFSLILESASTNQTSMYLCASSSSQNRGFNEQFFGPGTRLTVL.

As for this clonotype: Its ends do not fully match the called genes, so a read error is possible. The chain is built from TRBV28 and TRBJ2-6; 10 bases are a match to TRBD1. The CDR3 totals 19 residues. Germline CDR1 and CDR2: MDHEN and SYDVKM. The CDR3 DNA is TGTGCCAGCAGCTCCCTAAGGACAGGGGGAAGCTCTGGGGCCAACGTCCGGACTTTC. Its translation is CASSSLRTGGSSGANVRTF.

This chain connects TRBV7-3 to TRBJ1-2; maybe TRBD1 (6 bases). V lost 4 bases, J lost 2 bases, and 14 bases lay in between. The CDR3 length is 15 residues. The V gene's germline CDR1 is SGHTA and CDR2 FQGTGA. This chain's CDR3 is CASSSDGTSNYGYTF. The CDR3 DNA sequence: TGTGCCAGCAGCTCAGATGGGACATCGAACTATGGCTACACCTTC.

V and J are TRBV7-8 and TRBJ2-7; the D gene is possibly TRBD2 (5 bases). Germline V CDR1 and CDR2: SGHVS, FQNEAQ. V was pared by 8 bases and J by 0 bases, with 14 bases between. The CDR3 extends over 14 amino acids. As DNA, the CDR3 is TGTGCCAGCTCCCTCCCCGCGGGCTCCTACGAGCAGTACTTC. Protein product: CASSLPAGSYEQYF.

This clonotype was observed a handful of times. CDR3 bases: TGTGCCTGGAGTGCGGGGCTTGCTTACAATGAGCAGTTCTTC. This codes for CAWSAGLAYNEQFF. The rearrangement uses TRBV30 and TRBJ2-1; either TRBD1 or TRBD2 may fit D (5 bases each). From germline, CDR1 is GTSNPN and CDR2 SVGIG (reference sequence). Trimming left V 1 base short and J 4 bases short, with 11 bases between. The CDR3 covers 14 residues.

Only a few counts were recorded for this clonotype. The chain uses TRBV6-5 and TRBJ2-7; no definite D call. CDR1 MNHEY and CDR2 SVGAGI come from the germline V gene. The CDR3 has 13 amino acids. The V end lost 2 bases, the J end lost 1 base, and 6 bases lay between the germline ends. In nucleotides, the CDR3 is TGTGCCAGCAGTTACGCACTGTCCTACGAGCAGTACTTC. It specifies CASSYALSYEQYF.